A single sample gave rise to the 5 T cell receptor beta chains below, sequenced in a study of shared clonotypes between healthy human individuals. The naive CD8 subset, CD45RO-negative cells positively selected for CCR7, excluded terminally differentiated effector memory CD45RA+ cells. Some clones are missing from TCRdb's copy, which holds only in-frame ones; the method was immunoSEQ multiplex PCR. The sample includes some 1,900,000 clones, about 95% of them seen just once. The sequenced sample consisted of naive CD8+ T cells sorted from blood. These TCRs come from a man younger than 30 in good health.

The rearrangement uses TRBV6-5 and TRBJ2-1; D tentatively reads TRBD1 or TRBD2 (5 bases each). V was pared by 6 bases and J by 5 bases, with 17 bases between. The CDR3 loop spans 15 amino acids. Germline lookup yields CDR1 MNHEY and CDR2 SVGAGI. The CDR3 DNA sequence: TGTGCCAGCAGCCCGCTCGGGGCTTTGGACAATGAGCAGTTCTTC. It is translated as CASSPLGALDNEQFF.

The chain has TRBV18 and TRBJ2-5; 11 bases agree with TRBD2. The ends lost 2 bases at V and 1 base at J; junction bases unmatched: 9. The CDR3 is 18 residues long. Germline CDR1 is KGHSH and CDR2 is LQKENI. The CDR3 DNA follows: TGTGCCAGCTCACCATCTTTTCTGGGACTAGCGGCCCAAGAGACCCAGTACTTC. Its translation is CASSPSFLGLAAQETQYF.

The chain links TRBV4-3 to TRBJ2-1; possibly TRBD1 or TRBD2 for D (5 bases each). Trimming stripped 5 bases from V and 10 bases from J, with 15 bases between. The CDR3 is 13 residues long. Germline V gene lookup returns CDR1 LGHNA and CDR2 YSLEER. In DNA form, the CDR3 reads TGCGCCAGCAGCTCATACTCCGGGACCGAGCAGTTCTTC. Its translation: CASSSYSGTEQFF.

A single count supports this clone. The chain couples TRBV7-8 to TRBJ2-2; 12 nucleotides agree with TRBD2. The CDR3 runs to 17 residues. Unmatched junction bases numbered 7, after V lost 5 bases and J lost 3 bases. Germline loops: CDR1 SGHVS, CDR2 FQNEAQ. DNA for the CDR3: TGTGCCAGCAGCCTATCGACTAGCGGGAGTGACACCGGGGAGCTGTTTTTT. Amino acid sequence: CASSLSTSGSDTGELFF.

This clone has a single count. The chain links TRBV19 to TRBJ1-2; a weak D match, TRBD1 (6 bases). Germline assignment: CDR1 LNHDA and CDR2 SQIVND (reference sequence). Trimming stripped 10 bases from V and 0 bases from J, with 21 bases between. This CDR3 is 16 amino acids long. The CDR3 DNA sequence: TGTGCCACCTACACCTTCGAGGACAGAACTAACTATGGCTACACCTTC. Its protein is CATYTFEDRTNYGYTF.